What follows are 27 T cell receptor beta chains derived from one specimen sequenced in a study of T cell responses to AZD1222 COVID-19 vaccine. Libraries were prepared by immunoSEQ multiplex PCR; TCRdb keeps only in-frame clonotypes and omits some of them. The top ten hold 4.5% to 6.5% of the sample, which has about 160,000 clones, around 89% seen once. The sample was peripheral blood, taken on day 0 of AZD1222 vaccination. These receptor sequences come from an adult in good health.

V and J are TRBV30 and TRBJ1-5; 11 positions agree with TRBD1. The germline V gene has CDR1 GTSNPN and CDR2 SVGIG (reference sequence). With 2 bases clipped from V and 10 bases from J, the junction kept 13 bases outside the gene matches. The CDR3 extends over 16 amino acids. In DNA, the CDR3 is TGTGCCTGGAGTCTAAGGACAGGGGGCTCCCGGGATCCCCAGCATTTT. Its protein is CAWSLRTGGSRDPQHF.

This chain links TRBV7-9 with TRBJ1-2; no clear D gene. This CDR3 is built from 14 residues. Germline CDR1 SEHNR, CDR2 FQNEAQ (reference sequence). V was pared by 1 base and J by 7 bases, with 13 bases between. CDR3 region: CASSLGQGLGGYTF. The CDR3 region has the DNA TGTGCCAGCAGCTTAGGACAAGGGCTTGGTGGCTACACCTTC. The whole variable domain, remainder taken from reference TRBV7-9 and TRBJ1-2, is DTGVSQNPRHKITKRGQNVTFRCDPISEHNRLYWYRQTLGQGPEFLTYFQNEAQLEKSRLLSDRFSAERPKGSFSTLEIQRTEQGDSAMYLCASSLGQGLGGYTFGSGTRLTVV.

V is TRBV7-2 and J is TRBJ2-2; no reliable D call. CDR1 is SGHTA and CDR2 is FQGNSA in the germline V gene. This CDR3 region has 15 residues. Trimming took off 6 bases at V and 1 base at J, with 12 bases between the two ends. The DNA for the CDR3 is TGTGCCAGCAGTCAAGGGCAGCTGAACACCGGGGAGCTGTTTTTT. This gives the protein CASSQGQLNTGELFF. The full variable domain, its missing parts supplied by reference TRBV7-2 and TRBJ2-2, is GAGVSQSPSNKVTEKGKDVELRCDPISGHTALYWYRQSLGQGLEFLIYFQGNSAPDKSGLPSDRFSAERTGGSVSTLTIQRTQQEDSAVYLCASSQGQLNTGELFFGEGSRLTVL.

The chain recombines TRBV18 with TRBJ2-4; D not certain. The CDR3 extends over 15 amino acids. Trimming removed 3 bases at V and 0 bases at J, with 9 bases between. Germline V gene lookup returns CDR1 KGHSH and CDR2 LQKENI. The DNA for the CDR3 is TGTGCCAGCTCACCTGGGGATGGAGCCAAAAACATTCAGTACTTC. Amino acids: CASSPGDGAKNIQYF.

The J gene is TRBJ2-2, the V gene TRBV7-2; TRBD1 is a possible D gene (6 bases). This CDR3 comprises 15 residues. V dropped 2 bases and J dropped 5 bases, with 12 bases sitting between them. Germline V CDR1 and CDR2: SGHTA, FQGNSA. The CDR3 reads CASSLTGQSTGELFF. CDR3 in DNA: TGTGCCAGCAGCTTAACTGGACAGTCGACCGGGGAGCTGTTTTTT.

The chain carries TRBV28 and TRBJ1-2; D uncertain. V shed 5 bases and J shed 4 bases, with 11 bases lying between them. Germline V CDR1 and CDR2: MDHEN, SYDVKM. The CDR3 spans 13 residues. CDR3 sequence: CASSRWGTYGYTF. DNA of the CDR3: TGTGCCAGCAGTCGCTGGGGTACCTATGGCTACACCTTC.

This clone showed up just once. The chain couples TRBV24-1 to TRBJ2-1, with a possible D match to TRBD2 (5 bases). Trimming shortened V by 5 bases and J by 7 bases, and 20 bases separated the two germline ends. CDR1 and CDR2 (germline): KGHDR, SFDVKD. The CDR3 runs 16 residues. The CDR3 is CATSGQGPGLGNEQFF. The CDR3 DNA reads TGTGCCACCAGTGGCCAAGGACCGGGGTTGGGAAATGAGCAGTTCTTC.

This rearrangement joins TRBV6-2 or TRBV6-3 to TRBJ1-2; D gene unclear. The CDR3 extends over 13 amino acids. V lost 6 bases and J 4 bases, leaving 12 bases between the germline ends. Germline CDR1 reads MNHEY; CDR2 reads SVGEGT. The CDR3 nucleotides are TGTGCCAGCAGCAGCGGCTTAATCTATGGCTACACCTTC. Amino acid sequence: CASSSGLIYGYTF.

The chain employs TRBV3-1 (or the pseudogene TRBV3-2) and TRBJ2-4; 9 nucleotides agree with TRBD2. V lost 1 base, J lost 0 bases, and 7 bases stayed unmatched. CDR1 is LGHDT, CDR2 YNNKEL, per germline (reference sequence). The CDR3 has 18 amino acids. In DNA form, the CDR3 reads TGTGCCAGCAGCCAAGGACTAGCGGACTATCTAGCCAAAAACATTCAGTACTTC. Translation gives CASSQGLADYLAKNIQYF.

The rearrangement links TRBV5-5 to TRBJ1-4; D gene uncertain. CDR3 length equals 13 residues. The V end lost 4 bases, the J end lost 4 bases, and 8 bases lay between the germline ends. Germline V gene data show CDR1 as SGHKS and CDR2 as YYEKEE (reference sequence). CDR3 region: CASSLVGNEKLFF. CDR3 DNA: TGTGCCAGCAGCCTGGTTGGTAATGAAAAACTGTTTTTT.

The chain is built from TRBV28 and TRBJ1-4, with D hard to call. V lost 6 bases, J lost 7 bases, and 9 bases lay in between. Germline assignment: CDR1 MDHEN and CDR2 SYDVKM. The CDR3 sequence is 12 residues long. The CDR3 bases are TGTGCCAGCAGCCGACGTCGTGAAAAACTGTTTTTT. Its translation: CASSRRREKLFF.

This clone was picked up a small number of times. The chain has TRBV11-2 and TRBJ1-6; D gene ambiguous. There are 17 residues in the CDR3. Germline-derived CDR1 and CDR2 are SGHAT and FQNNGV. Trimming took off 5 bases at V and 8 bases at J, with 22 bases between the two ends. CDR3: CASSPFPVYSADSPLHF. The CDR3, as DNA: TGTGCCAGCAGCCCCTTCCCCGTTTACTCAGCGGATTCACCCCTCCACTTT. Using reference TRBV11-2 and TRBJ1-6 for the parts outside the CDR3, the full variable domain is EAGVAQSPRYKIIEKRQSVAFWCNPISGHATLYWYQQILGQGPKLLIQFQNNGVVDDSQLPKDRFSAERLKGVDSTLKIQPAKLEDSAVYLCASSPFPVYSADSPLHFGNGTRLTVT.

The chain carries TRBV24-1 and TRBJ2-1; 9 nucleotides agree with TRBD2. CDR3 length equals 17 residues. The germline V gene has CDR1 KGHDR and CDR2 SFDVKD. Trimming removed 2 bases from V and 3 bases from J; junction bases left unmatched: 7. The CDR3 is CATSDSRIAGVYNEQFF. CDR3 nucleotides: TGTGCCACCAGTGATTCACGAATAGCGGGAGTCTACAATGAGCAGTTCTTC.

CDR3 coding DNA: TGCCAGTACAGGGTACCCACTGAAGCTTTCTTT. Translating gives CQYRVPTEAFF. The genes are TRBV20-1 and TRBJ1-1; possibly TRBD1 for D (6 bases). The CDR3 runs to 11 residues. CDR1 DFQATT and CDR2 SNEGSKA come from the germline V gene (reference sequence).

The gene calls are TRBV28 and TRBJ1-1; tentative D call: TRBD1 (6 bases). There are 13 residues in the CDR3. Trimming stripped 5 bases from V and 3 bases from J, with 10 bases between. Germline loops: CDR1 MDHEN, CDR2 SYDVKM. The CDR3 sequence is CASSLRGYTEAFF. CDR3 nucleotides: TGTGCCAGCAGTCTTAGGGGGTACACTGAAGCTTTCTTT. Full variable domain (rest looked up from reference TRBV28 and TRBJ1-1): DVKVTQSSRYLVKRTGEKVFLECVQDMDHENMFWYRQDPGLGLRLIYFSYDVKMKEKGDIPEGYSVSREKKERFSLILESASTNQTSMYLCASSLRGYTEAFFGQGTRLTVV.

The chain links TRBV21-1 to TRBJ2-3; the table's TRBD1 call for D was not verified on the DNA. TRBV21-1 is termed a pseudogene. The CDR3 contains 16 residues. CDR3 in DNA: TGTGCCAGCAGCCCACCGGGACAGGGGGCAAAAGATACGCAGTATTTT. Its translation: CASSPPGQGAKDTQYF.

This rearrangement joins TRBV5-4 to TRBJ2-7, with D possibly TRBD2 on 7 matching bases. Germline-derived CDR1 and CDR2 are SGHNT and YYREEE (reference sequence). The CDR3 contains 15 residues. Trimming removed 4 bases at V and 3 bases at J, with 17 bases between. In nucleotides, the CDR3 is TGTGCCAGCAGCGCCGGGACGGGGGGCAACTACGAGCAGTACTTC. This codes for CASSAGTGGNYEQYF.

The chain joins TRBV11-3 to TRBJ2-5, with a possible D match to TRBD1 (6 bases). This CDR3 is built from 15 residues. CDR1 is SGHNT, CDR2 YENEEA, per germline. V was shortened by 0 bases and J by 5 bases, with 13 bases between the two germline ends. CDR3 nucleotide sequence: TGTGCCAGCAGCTTAGAGGGCAGGGGAAGGGAGACCCAGTACTTC. Amino acid sequence: CASSLEGRGRETQYF.

The count of this clone is one. The chain couples TRBV6-6 to TRBJ1-3; 7 bases are a match to TRBD1. The J segment lost 6 bases and the V segment lost 6 bases, leaving 8 bases of the junction unmatched. Germline CDR1 MNHNY, CDR2 SVGAGI (reference sequence). The CDR3 is 14 residues long. CDR3 loop: CASRISGGENTIYF. The CDR3 DNA sequence: TGTGCCAGCAGAATATCAGGGGGTGAAAACACCATATATTTT.

The chain is built from TRBV11-2 and TRBJ2-2; D might be TRBD1 (6 bases). Per the germline V gene, CDR1 is SGHAT and CDR2 is FQNNGV. Trimming took 5 bases from V and 1 from J, leaving 8 bases between them. This CDR3 spans 14 amino acids. The CDR3 sequence: CASSADRNTGELFF. The CDR3 nucleotides read TGTGCCAGCAGCGCGGACAGGAACACCGGGGAGCTGTTTTTT.

The CDR3 DNA is TGTGCCACCAGTGATTCGTCCAACGGAGCAACTAATGAAAAACTGTTTTTT. Protein sequence: CATSDSSNGATNEKLFF. The gene calls are TRBV24-1 and TRBJ1-4; D is unclear. The V end lost 2 bases, the J end lost 0 bases, and 12 bases lay between the germline ends. Germline V gene sequence: CDR1 KGHDR, CDR2 SFDVKD. The CDR3 has 17 amino acids.

The chain uses TRBV7-8 and TRBJ2-7, with TRBD2 identical over 8 bases. Germline CDR1 is SGHVS and CDR2 is FQNEAQ. The CDR3 totals 16 residues. Losses at the gene ends were 1 base for V and 2 bases for J; bases not matched to a gene: 7. CDR3 sequence reads: CASSLVGSGIPYEQYF. The CDR3 DNA follows: TGTGCCAGCAGCTTAGTGGGTAGCGGGATACCCTACGAGCAGTACTTC.

This sequence joins TRBV7-2 and TRBJ1-5; the D is unclear. The CDR3 covers 14 residues. The germline V gene has CDR1 SGHTA and CDR2 FQGNSA. Between the trimmed V and J ends, which lost 5 bases and 7 bases, there was a span of 15 bases. The DNA of the CDR3 is TGTGCCAGCAGCCCCAGTACGGATTTCCAGCCCCAGCATTTT. It yields the protein CASSPSTDFQPQHF.

The chain has TRBV6-5 and TRBJ2-1; D is undetermined. The CDR3 sequence is 11 residues long. The germline V gene has CDR1 MNHEY and CDR2 SVGAGI. The germline V and J ends were trimmed by 6 bases and 3 bases, with 3 bases remaining between them. The CDR3 reads CASRGYNEQFF. CDR3 sequence (DNA): TGTGCCAGCAGAGGCTACAATGAGCAGTTCTTC.

V gene TRBV27 combines with J gene TRBJ2-6, with TRBD1 as a possible D gene (6 bases). Germline CDR1 is MNHEY and CDR2 is SMNVEV (reference sequence). V was cut by 6 bases and J by 5 bases, with 17 bases left in between. The CDR3 consists of 16 residues. The CDR3 DNA sequence: TGTGCCAGCAGCTCTACAGGGTTGGCCTGGGCCAACGTCCTGACTTTC. Protein sequence: CASSSTGLAWANVLTF.

The chain has TRBV4-3 and TRBJ1-4; 7 nucleotides match TRBD1. The CDR3 runs to 14 residues. V was pared by 5 bases and J by 8 bases, with 8 bases of the junction left unmatched. Germline loops: CDR1 LGHNA, CDR2 YSLEER. The CDR3 DNA follows: TGCGCCAGCAGCACTCGACAGGGATTAGAAAAACTGTTTTTT. Protein sequence: CASSTRQGLEKLFF.

V and J are TRBV7-6 and TRBJ2-5, with D unclear. V was pared by 4 bases and J by 4 bases, with 19 bases between. Per germline, CDR1 SGHVS and CDR2 FNYEAQ. This CDR3 spans 16 amino acids. The DNA for the CDR3 is TGTGCCAGCAGCTCCCCGGAAGGGAACTGGGGAGAGACCCAGTACTTC. Its protein product is CASSSPEGNWGETQYF.